A selection of T cell receptor beta chains follows, all from one sample in a study of regulatory T cells in long-lasting Graves disease. TCRdb called the multiplex PCR reads again in MiXCR, with one record for every CDR3 protein. The data hold about 460,000 distinct CDR3 sequences, with 14% observed a single time. The data were also submitted as part of a second study, on T cells in Graves' hyperthyroidism and ophthalmopathy.

The sequenced sample was peripheral blood mononuclear cells (PBMCs), obtained at new diagnosis, from a patient treated with antithyroid drugs. The receptors derive from a woman aged 50 to 60 with Graves disease. The CDR3 runs from the conserved cysteine through the conserved F or W. The order of the fields is V gene, clone size, J gene, D gene, CDR3 DNA, CDR3 protein. D genes are given only for firm matches. The listing skips clone size in some rows; elsewhere it reads once, few, many or a size class.

>TRBV7-2|few|TRBJ2-5|TRBD2
TGTGCCAGCAGCTTGACTAGCGAGTTGCAAGAGACCCAGTACTTC
CASSLTSELQETQYF
>TRBV20-1|-|TRBJ2-1|TRBD2
TGCAGTGCTAGAGTCCCGGGACTAGCGGGAGGGCCGTACAATGAGCAGTTCTTC
CSARVPGLAGGPYNEQFF
>TRBV18|few|TRBJ2-1|-
TGTGCCAGCTCGAACAGGACTACGTACAATGAGCAGTTCTTC
CASSNRTTYNEQFF
>TRBV6-2/TRBV6-3|many|TRBJ2-5|-
TGTGCCAGCAGTTCCAGGGGTGTGGAGACCCAGTACTTC
CASSSRGVETQYF
>TRBV10-3|many|TRBJ2-1|-
TGTGCCATCAGCGAACCGGGACTTTTCAATGAGCAGTTCTTC
CAISEPGLFNEQFF
>TRBV6-1|many|TRBJ2-7|TRBD2
TGTGCCAGCAGCAGAAGCGGGGACTCCTACGAGCAGTACTTC
CASSRSGDSYEQYF
>TRBV5-1|many|TRBJ2-3|TRBD1
TGCGCCAGCAGCCCAGCGACAGGGGGAACAGATACGCAGTATTTT
CASSPATGGTDTQYF
>TRBV11-1|many|TRBJ2-2|-
TGTGCCAGCAGCTCGGGACTGGCCAGCTCCGGGGAGCTGTTTTTT
CASSSGLASSGELFF
>TRBV5-1|many|TRBJ2-1|TRBD1
TGCGCCAGCAGCTTGTTAACAGGGGGCTCCTACAATGAGCAGTTCTTC
CASSLLTGGSYNEQFF
>TRBV28|many|TRBJ1-2|TRBD1
TGTGCCAGCAGCAAGGGACAGGAGTACTATGGCTACACCTTC
CASSKGQEYYGYTF
>TRBV7-9|few|TRBJ2-3|TRBD1
TGTGCCAGCAGCTTAGCCCGGGACAGGGCCTTAGATACGCAGTATTTT
CASSLARDRALDTQYF
>TRBV5-6|many|TRBJ1-1|-
TGTGCCAGCAGCAGCCCGGGCGCTGAAGCTTTCTTT
CASSSPGAEAFF
>TRBV14|many|TRBJ2-1|-
TGTGCCAGCAGCCAAGCACCGATAGGACGCAATGAGCAGTTCTTC
CASSQAPIGRNEQFF
>TRBV19|few|TRBJ1-2|TRBD1
TGTGCCAGCCAGACAGGGAACTATGGCTACACCTTC
CASQTGNYGYTF
>TRBV28|many|TRBJ2-7|-
TGTGCCAGCAGTAAGGTTTCCGAGCAGTACTTC
CASSKVSEQYF
>TRBV19|few|TRBJ1-2|-
TGTGCCAGTACGGCGAGGGCGGCTAACTATGGCTACACCTTC
CASTARAANYGYTF
>TRBV4-1|once|TRBJ1-2|-
TGCGCCAGCAGCCAAGGATCGACCTCGGTGGACGGCTACACCTTC
CASSQGSTSVDGYTF
>TRBV18|many|TRBJ2-1|-
TGTGCCAGCTCGCCTACGGACTACAATGAGCAGTTCTTC
CASSPTDYNEQFF